This passage covers 18 T cell receptor beta chains from one sample sequenced in a study of blood T cells in healthy people across ages. The authors ran a second PCR of roughly 6 to 12 cycles using a sample-barcoded 5' primer and a J-beta primer mix. MiXCR was run by TCRdb on the 5' RACE reads, yielding one entry per CDR3 protein. The sample has roughly 1.5 million distinct CDR3 sequences, approximately 42% seen once. Sample: blood. These receptors all stem from a woman between 18 and 29 years old in good health.

A few counts support this clonotype. The chain uses TRBV29-1 and TRBJ2-1; TRBD2 matches 10 bases. The V gene end was trimmed by 6 bases and the J gene end by 4 bases; junction bases not matched to a gene: 9. The germline V gene has CDR1 SQVTM and CDR2 ANQGSEA. This CDR3 spans 15 amino acids. This CDR3 is CSVAIAGGSYNEQFF. The DNA of the CDR3 is TGCAGCGTCGCGATAGCGGGAGGAAGTTACAATGAGCAGTTCTTC.

The rearrangement uses TRBV29-1 and TRBJ1-4, with a weak D call TRBD1 (6 bases). V was clipped by 6 bases and J by 5 bases, with 13 bases between them. Germline assignment: CDR1 SQVTM and CDR2 ANQGSEA. The CDR3 sequence is 13 residues long. CDR3 loop: CSVARDNNEKLFF. DNA of the CDR3: TGCAGCGTGGCCCGGGACAACAATGAAAAACTGTTTTTT.

This sequence joins TRBV4-3 and TRBJ1-2; TRBD1 agrees at 8 bases. With V trimmed by 1 base and J by 3 bases, 4 bases remained unmatched. CDR1 and CDR2 from the germline V gene are LGHNA and YSLEER. CDR3 length: 15 amino acids. CDR3 in amino acids: CASSQGQGIDYGYTF. DNA of the CDR3: TGCGCCAGCAGCCAAGGACAGGGGATCGACTATGGCTACACCTTC.

The chain combines TRBV12-3 or TRBV12-4 with TRBJ1-6; D ambiguous. The CDR3 loop spans 17 amino acids. The V end lost 3 bases, the J end lost 1 base, and 13 bases lay between the germline ends. The chain's CDR3 is CASSLVRGESYNSPLHF. The CDR3 coding sequence is TGTGCCAGCAGTTTGGTCCGGGGAGAATCCTATAATTCACCCCTCCACTTT.

CDR3 DNA: TGTGCCAGCAGCTTAGTAGGCAGTGGCTATGGCTACACCTTC. It specifies CASSLVGSGYGYTF. V usage is TRBV7-8 and J usage is TRBJ1-2; D gene unclear. Trimming removed 1 base from V and 4 bases from J, with 10 bases in between. The germline gives CDR1 SGHVS, CDR2 FQNEAQ. The CDR3 has 14 residues.

This clonotype occurred a few times. The chain uses TRBV5-6 and TRBJ2-1; 8 bases line up with TRBD2. With V trimmed by 1 base and J by 0 bases, 6 bases remained unmatched. Germline V CDR1 and CDR2: SGHDT, YYEEEE. The CDR3 consists of 17 residues. The CDR3 sequence: CASSLYRGGHSYNEQFF. DNA of the CDR3: TGTGCCAGCAGCTTGTATCGGGGGGGGCACTCCTACAATGAGCAGTTCTTC.

This clonotype was picked up a small number of times. The chain has TRBV20-1 and TRBJ2-3, with a possible D match to TRBD1 (5 bases). V was pared by 7 bases and J by 1 base, with 15 bases between. The CDR3 is made up of 14 amino acids. CDR1 DFQATT and CDR2 SNEGSKA come from the germline V gene (reference sequence). DNA for the CDR3: TGCAGTGGGACATGGGTTGAGGGCACAGATACGCAGTATTTT. It is translated as CSGTWVEGTDTQYF.

This clonotype was picked up a small number of times. The chain joins TRBV6-5 to TRBJ2-7; 8 nucleotides line up with TRBD2. The last part of the DNA fits TRBJ2-5 better; the J call may be wrong. Germline lookup yields CDR1 MNHEY and CDR2 SVGAGI. The CDR3 covers 15 residues. The CDR3 sequence: CASSSPAGAGETQYF. Written as DNA, the CDR3 is TGTGCCAGCAGTTCCCCAGCGGGAGCAGGAGAGACCCAGTACTTC.

The gene calls are TRBV14 and TRBJ1-4; D gene uncertain. The CDR3 contains 14 residues. V was clipped by 2 bases and J by 3 bases, with 7 bases between them. Germline V gene lookup returns CDR1 SGHDN and CDR2 FVKESK. CDR3 sequence reads: CASSQRFPNEKLFF. DNA of the CDR3: TGTGCCAGCAGCCAACGGTTCCCTAATGAAAAACTGTTTTTT.

This clonotype was seen only a few times. V usage is TRBV5-1 and J usage is TRBJ2-1; D remains ambiguous. There are 14 residues in the CDR3. V was shortened by 1 base and J by 4 bases, with 9 bases between the two germline ends. CDR1 is SGHRS, CDR2 YFSETQ, per germline. The CDR3 loop is CASSLSPDYNEQFF. The CDR3 DNA reads TGCGCCAGCAGCTTGTCCCCGGATTACAATGAGCAGTTCTTC. The complete variable domain, with remaining parts taken from reference TRBV5-1 and TRBJ2-1, reads KAGVTQTPRYLIKTRGQQVTLSCSPISGHRSVSWYQQTPGQGLQFLFEYFSETQRNKGNFPGRFSGRQFSNSRSEMNVSTLELGDSALYLCASSLSPDYNEQFFGPGTRLTVL.

The rearrangement links TRBV7-2 to TRBJ1-4; 7 nucleotides align to TRBD1. Germline trimming cut 5 bases from V and 11 bases from J; bases unmatched to any gene: 11. The CDR3 is 14 amino acids. Germline V gives CDR1 SGHTA, CDR2 FQGNSA. DNA for the CDR3: TGTGCCAGCAGCCCACAGGGGTCGGGAGGGAAACTGTTTTTT. Protein product: CASSPQGSGGKLFF. Drawing the rest from reference TRBV7-2 and TRBJ1-4, the complete variable domain is GAGVSQSPSNKVTEKGKDVELRCDPISGHTALYWYRQSLGQGLEFLIYFQGNSAPDKSGLPSDRFSAERTGGSVSTLTIQRTQQEDSAVYLCASSPQGSGGKLFFGSGTQLSVL.

The sample holds a few counts of this clonotype. The CDR3 sequence is CASSPLGDRDDEQFF. The CDR3 coding sequence is TGTGCCAGCAGTCCCCTTGGGGACAGGGACGATGAGCAGTTCTTC. The chain couples TRBV12-3 or TRBV12-4 to TRBJ2-1; 9 bases match TRBD1. The V segment lost 5 bases and the J segment 8 bases; nucleotides outside the gene matches: 10. The CDR3 has 15 residues.

The CDR3 region has the DNA TGTGCCAGCAGCCTCGCCGGGTTAAGTCAGCCCCAGCATTTT. Amino acid sequence: CASSLAGLSQPQHF. This rearrangement joins TRBV7-9 to TRBJ1-5; the D is unclear. Trimming removed 5 bases from V and 6 bases from J, with 14 bases in between. Germline lookup yields CDR1 SEHNR and CDR2 FQNEAQ (reference sequence). This CDR3 has 14 amino acids.

This sequence joins TRBV7-9 and TRBJ2-3; 14 nucleotides align to TRBD2. This CDR3 has 19 amino acids. Germline CDR1 and CDR2: SEHNR and FQNEAQ (reference sequence). The J segment lost 1 base and the V segment lost 0 bases, leaving 6 bases of the junction unmatched. The CDR3 spells CASSLAEGTSGGGTDTQYF. DNA of the CDR3: TGTGCCAGCAGCTTAGCCGAGGGGACTAGCGGGGGAGGCACAGATACGCAGTATTTT.

This rearrangement joins TRBV5-1 to TRBJ2-7; D gene uncertain. Trimming removed 4 bases from V and 2 bases from J, with 13 bases in between. The germline gives CDR1 SGHRS, CDR2 YFSETQ. The CDR3 sequence is 14 residues long. This CDR3 reads CASSPLVGTYEQYF. For the CDR3, the DNA is TGCGCCAGCAGCCCCCTGGTCGGAACCTACGAGCAGTACTTC.

This clonotype was observed a handful of times. This chain connects TRBV28 to TRBJ1-5; maybe TRBD1 (6 bases). The germline V gene has CDR1 MDHEN and CDR2 SYDVKM. Deletions cut 1 base from V and 4 bases from J, with 14 bases between. CDR3 size: 16 residues. The CDR3 loop reads CASSLSTGRGNQPQHF. Here the CDR3 DNA reads TGTGCCAGCAGTTTATCCACCGGGAGGGGGAATCAGCCCCAGCATTTT. The variable domain in full, completed from reference TRBV28 and TRBJ1-5, reads DVKVTQSSRYLVKRTGEKVFLECVQDMDHENMFWYRQDPGLGLRLIYFSYDVKMKEKGDIPEGYSVSREKKERFSLILESASTNQTSMYLCASSLSTGRGNQPQHFGDGTRLSIL.

This clonotype has only a few counts. The rearrangement uses TRBV9 and TRBJ2-1; possible D gene TRBD1, 6 bases. V was shortened by 3 bases and J by 7 bases, with 20 bases between the two germline ends. The CDR3 covers 16 residues. Germline-derived CDR1 and CDR2 are SGDLS and YYNGEE. The CDR3 reads CASSALRQALRNEQFF. As DNA, the CDR3 is TGTGCCAGCAGCGCCCTTCGACAGGCGCTTAGGAATGAGCAGTTCTTC.

The sample holds a few counts of this clonotype. CDR3 region: CASGREGYSNQPQHF. In DNA form, the CDR3 reads TGTGCCAGCGGGAGAGAGGGTTATAGCAATCAGCCCCAGCATTTT. V and J are TRBV2 and TRBJ1-5; D remains unclear. This CDR3 has 15 residues. V was pared by 8 bases and J by 0 bases, with 14 bases between. Per germline, CDR1 SNHLY and CDR2 FYNNEI.